These 12 T cell receptor beta chains were all obtained from the same sample, sequenced in a study of identifying expanded T cells in peripheral blood (dated by TCRdb to the late 2010s). The library was obtained by the immunoSEQ multiplex PCR assay. As stored in TCRdb, this immuneACCESS dataset retains in-frame rearrangements with V and J assigned. A fraction of the clones does not appear; measured against another copy, unresolved V genes explain less than half of the discrepancy, and the remainder lacks a known reason. A total of about 78,000 clones appear in this sample, 85% to 90% of them only once. In total, the top ten clones hold 15% to 20% of the sample. Sample: blood. These receptors were obtained from a person between 18 and 69 years old in good health.

CDR3 DNA sequence: TGTGCCAGCAGTTACCCAGGTGGTGGCTACACCTTC. This gives the protein CASSYPGGGYTF. This sequence joins TRBV6-6 and TRBJ1-2; D unresolved. Germline assignment: CDR1 MNHNY and CDR2 SVGAGI (reference sequence). This CDR3 has 12 residues. V gave up 2 bases and J gave up 7 bases, with 8 bases separating them.

This clone was counted only a few times. The V call is TRBV2, the J call TRBJ1-1, with 8 bases matching TRBD1. V lost 6 bases, J lost 4 bases, and 7 bases stayed unmatched. This CDR3 is built from 14 residues. Germline CDR1 and CDR2: SNHLY and FYNNEI. The CDR3 coding sequence is TGTGCCAGCAGATCCGGACAGGGCTTCACTGAAGCTTTCTTT. Translated, it gives CASRSGQGFTEAFF.

This clone has a single count. Other DNA sequences in this specimen translate into the identical CDR3. This rearrangement joins TRBV7-2 to TRBJ1-5; D call uncertain. The CDR3 consists of 14 residues. Germline CDR1 and CDR2: SGHTA and FQGNSA. The V end was cut by 1 base, the J end by 0 bases, with 4 bases between. The CDR3 DNA follows: TGTGCCAGCAGCTTAGGGCTTAGCAATCAGCCCCAGCATTTT. Translating it yields CASSLGLSNQPQHF.

V gene TRBV13 combines with J gene TRBJ2-1; TRBD1 might be the D (5 bases). The ends were cut back, 4 bases at V and 7 bases at J, with 14 bases in the middle. CDR3 length: 14 amino acids. Per the germline V gene, CDR1 is PRHDT and CDR2 is FYEKMQ (reference sequence). CDR3 in amino acids: CASSWGILENEQFF. DNA of the CDR3: TGTGCCAGCAGCTGGGGCATATTAGAAAATGAGCAGTTCTTC.

The V and J genes are TRBV9 and TRBJ1-1; D might be TRBD1 (6 bases). From germline, CDR1 is SGDLS and CDR2 YYNGEE. The V gene lost 4 bases and the J gene lost 1 base, with 14 bases spanning the gap. The CDR3 extends over 15 amino acids. DNA of the CDR3: TGTGCCAGCAGCCTGGGTGGGACAAAGAACACTGAAGCTTTCTTT. It encodes CASSLGGTKNTEAFF. The full variable domain, in which reference TRBV9 and TRBJ1-1 provide the parts outside the CDR3, is DSGVTQTPKHLITATGQRVTLRCSPRSGDLSVYWYQQSLDQGLQFLIQYYNGEERAKGNILERFSAQQFPDLHSELNLSSLELGDSALYFCASSLGGTKNTEAFFGQGTRLTVV.

The V gene is TRBV21-1, the J gene TRBJ1-6; the table gives TRBD1 as D, unverified against the DNA. TRBV21-1 is tagged as a pseudogene. This CDR3 has 15 amino acids. Here the CDR3 DNA reads TGTGCCACCAGATGGGCAGGATCTTATAATTCACCCCTCCACTTT. It codes for CATRWAGSYNSPLHF.

V gene TRBV29-1 combines with J gene TRBJ2-7, with D possibly matching TRBD1 (6 bases). The CDR3 loop spans 11 amino acids. CDR1 is SQVTM and CDR2 is ANQGSEA in the germline V gene. Trimming took off 7 bases at V and 7 bases at J, with 14 bases between the two ends. In nucleotides, the CDR3 is TGCAGCGGCCAACAGGGTGAAGAGCAGTACTTC. As protein: CSGQQGEEQYF.

V and J are TRBV10-3 and TRBJ1-3, with D hard to call. Trimming left V 7 bases short and J 2 bases short, with 9 bases between. The CDR3 contains 13 residues. The germline V gene has CDR1 ENHRY and CDR2 SYGVKD. The CDR3 is CAITSGTGNTIYF. The DNA of the CDR3 is TGTGCCATCACAAGCGGTACTGGAAACACCATATATTTT.

The chain links TRBV28 to TRBJ1-1; 8 bases are shared with TRBD1. Trimming cost V 2 bases and J 6 bases; bases outside gene matches: 5. The CDR3 is 14 amino acids. From germline, CDR1 is MDHEN and CDR2 SYDVKM. The CDR3 is CASSLTGGWAEAFF. In DNA, the CDR3 is TGTGCCAGCAGTTTAACAGGGGGTTGGGCTGAAGCTTTCTTT.

V gene TRBV7-2 combines with J gene TRBJ2-1; D is unclear. Between the trimmed V and J ends, which lost 1 base and 6 bases, there was a span of 10 bases. The CDR3 contains 14 residues. Germline V gives CDR1 SGHTA, CDR2 FQGNSA. This chain's CDR3 is CASSLVKDLNEQFF. DNA for the CDR3: TGTGCCAGCAGCTTAGTTAAGGATCTCAATGAGCAGTTCTTC.

This rearrangement joins TRBV4-3 to TRBJ2-6, with TRBD2 matching over 8 bases. Per germline, CDR1 LGHNA and CDR2 YSLEER. The CDR3 has 18 residues. The V and J ends lost 0 bases and 2 bases, in that order; junction bases with no gene match: 6. CDR3 in DNA: TGCGCCAGCAGCCAAGAAGTGGTAGCGGGGACTGGGGCCAACGTCCTGACTTTC. Its translation: CASSQEVVAGTGANVLTF.

J is TRBJ2-2 and V is TRBV28, with D unresolved. The germline gives CDR1 MDHEN, CDR2 SYDVKM. The CDR3 has 15 amino acids. Trimming shortened V by 4 bases and J by 6 bases, and 15 bases separated the two germline ends. Here the CDR3 reads CASSSSARKAGELFF. In nucleotides, the CDR3 is TGTGCCAGCAGTTCCTCGGCCAGGAAGGCCGGGGAGCTGTTTTTT.